This T cell receptor (beta chain) was profiled in a study of CD8 T cells in ankylosing spondylitis. This CDR3 is built from 14 residues. Germline V gene lookup returns CDR1 SGHAT and CDR2 FQDESV (reference sequence). Trimming removed 5 bases from V and 3 bases from J, with 11 bases in between. From the 5' RACE reads, TCRdb called clonotypes with MiXCR, one entry per CDR3 protein. Of approximately 260,000 distinct CDR3 sequences listed, 8.6% were seen once; the top ten hold nearly 7%. This clonotype has ten or more counts. J is TRBJ2-1 and V is TRBV11-1; a possible D gene is TRBD2 (6 bases). This sequence originates from a male donor with ankylosing spondylitis or in good health (not recorded which). The sequenced sample consisted of blood, either unsorted or a sorted T cell fraction (not recorded which). CDR3 bases: TGTGCCAGCAGCCCCCGACTAGACTACAATGAGCAGTTCTTC. Its translation: CASSPRLDYNEQFF.